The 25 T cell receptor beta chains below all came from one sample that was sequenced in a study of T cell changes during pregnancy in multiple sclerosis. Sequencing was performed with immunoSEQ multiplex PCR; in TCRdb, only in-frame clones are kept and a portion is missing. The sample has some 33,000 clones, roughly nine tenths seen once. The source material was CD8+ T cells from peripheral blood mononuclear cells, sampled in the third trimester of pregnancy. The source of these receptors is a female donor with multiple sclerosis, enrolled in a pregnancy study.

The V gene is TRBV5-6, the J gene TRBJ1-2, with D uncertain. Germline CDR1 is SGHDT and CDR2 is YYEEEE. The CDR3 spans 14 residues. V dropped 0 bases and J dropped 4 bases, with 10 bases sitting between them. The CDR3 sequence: CASSLGNGLYGYTF. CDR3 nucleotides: TGTGCCAGCAGCTTGGGGAACGGACTCTATGGCTACACCTTC.

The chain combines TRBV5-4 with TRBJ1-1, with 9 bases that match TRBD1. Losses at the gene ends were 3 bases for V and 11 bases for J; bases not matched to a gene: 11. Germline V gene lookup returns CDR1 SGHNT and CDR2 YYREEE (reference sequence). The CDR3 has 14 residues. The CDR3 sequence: CASSSPGQGPSAFF. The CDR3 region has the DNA TGTGCCAGCAGCTCGCCGGGACAGGGCCCTTCTGCTTTCTTT. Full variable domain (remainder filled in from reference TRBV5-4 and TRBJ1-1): ETGVTQSPTHLIKTRGQQVTLRCSSQSGHNTVSWYQQALGQGPQFIFQYYREEENGRGNFPPRFSGLQFPNYSSELNVNALELDDSALYLCASSSPGQGPSAFFGQGTRLTVV.

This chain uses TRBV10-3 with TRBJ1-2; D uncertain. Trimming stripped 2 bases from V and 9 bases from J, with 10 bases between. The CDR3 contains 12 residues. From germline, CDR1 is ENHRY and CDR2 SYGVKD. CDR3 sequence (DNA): TGTGCCATCAGTGAGAGTAAAGCCCGCTACACCTTC. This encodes CAISESKARYTF.

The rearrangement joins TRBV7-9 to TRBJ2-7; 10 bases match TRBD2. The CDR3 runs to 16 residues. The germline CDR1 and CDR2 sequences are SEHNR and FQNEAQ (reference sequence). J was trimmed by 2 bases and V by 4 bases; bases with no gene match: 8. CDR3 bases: TGTGCCAGCAGCTCTTTTACCGGGACTAGCGCCTACGAGCAGTACTTC. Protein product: CASSSFTGTSAYEQYF. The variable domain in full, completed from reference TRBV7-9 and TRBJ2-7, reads DTGVSQNPRHKITKRGQNVTFRCDPISEHNRLYWYRQTLGQGPEFLTYFQNEAQLEKSRLLSDRFSAERPKGSFSTLEIQRTEQGDSAMYLCASSSFTGTSAYEQYFGPGTRLTVT.

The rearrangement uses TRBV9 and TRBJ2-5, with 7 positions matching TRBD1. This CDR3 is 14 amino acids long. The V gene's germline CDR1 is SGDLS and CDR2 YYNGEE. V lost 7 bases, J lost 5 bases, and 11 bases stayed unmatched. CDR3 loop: CASSRGGATETQYF. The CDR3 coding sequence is TGTGCCAGCTCCAGAGGGGGCGCGACGGAGACCCAGTACTTC.

The CDR3 sequence: CASSGVRAGRAYEQYF. The CDR3 coding sequence is TGTGCCAGCAGTGGGGTCCGGGCGGGGCGCGCCTACGAGCAGTACTTC. The gene calls are TRBV7-9 and TRBJ2-7; D is possibly TRBD2 (6 bases). In germline, CDR1 is SEHNR, CDR2 FQNEAQ (reference sequence). V lost 6 bases and J 2 bases, leaving 20 bases between the germline ends. The CDR3 contains 16 residues.

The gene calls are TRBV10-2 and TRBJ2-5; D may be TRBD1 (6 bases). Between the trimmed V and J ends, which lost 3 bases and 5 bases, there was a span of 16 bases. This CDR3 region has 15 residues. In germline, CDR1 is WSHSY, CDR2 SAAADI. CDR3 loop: CASSEGPGAQETQYF. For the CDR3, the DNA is TGCGCCAGCAGTGAAGGTCCAGGGGCCCAGGAGACCCAGTACTTC.

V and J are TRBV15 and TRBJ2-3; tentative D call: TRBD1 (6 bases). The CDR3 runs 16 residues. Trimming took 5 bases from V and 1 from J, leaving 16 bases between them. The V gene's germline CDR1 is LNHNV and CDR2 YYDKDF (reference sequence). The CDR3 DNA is TGTGCCACCAGCGGCCGCACAGGGTCGGGCACAGATACGCAGTATTTT. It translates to CATSGRTGSGTDTQYF.

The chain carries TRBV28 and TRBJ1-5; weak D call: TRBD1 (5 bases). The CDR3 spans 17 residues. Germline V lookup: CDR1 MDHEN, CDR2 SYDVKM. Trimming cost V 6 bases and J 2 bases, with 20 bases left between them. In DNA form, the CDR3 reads TGTGCCAGCAGGGGGGGACCCGCAGTTATTCGCAATCAGCCCCAGCATTTT. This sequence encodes CASRGGPAVIRNQPQHF.

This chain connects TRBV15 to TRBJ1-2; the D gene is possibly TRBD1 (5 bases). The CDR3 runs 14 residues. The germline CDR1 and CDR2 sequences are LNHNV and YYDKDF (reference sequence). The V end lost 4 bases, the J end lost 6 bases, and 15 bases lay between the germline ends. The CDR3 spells CATSKVRVYDGYTF. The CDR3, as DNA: TGTGCCACCAGCAAGGTCAGGGTATATGATGGCTACACCTTC.

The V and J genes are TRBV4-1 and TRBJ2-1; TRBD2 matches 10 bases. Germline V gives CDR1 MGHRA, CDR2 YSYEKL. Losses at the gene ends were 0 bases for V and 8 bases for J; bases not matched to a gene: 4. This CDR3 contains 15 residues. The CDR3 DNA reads TGCGCCAGCAGCCAAGAGGCTAGCGGGAGACATGAGCAGTTCTTC. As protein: CASSQEASGRHEQFF.

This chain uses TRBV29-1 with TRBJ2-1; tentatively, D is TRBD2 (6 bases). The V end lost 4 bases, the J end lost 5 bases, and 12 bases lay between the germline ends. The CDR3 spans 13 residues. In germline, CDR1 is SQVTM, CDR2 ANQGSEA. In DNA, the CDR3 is TGCAGCGTTGTTAGCGGAAATAACAATGAGCAGTTCTTC. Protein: CSVVSGNNNEQFF.

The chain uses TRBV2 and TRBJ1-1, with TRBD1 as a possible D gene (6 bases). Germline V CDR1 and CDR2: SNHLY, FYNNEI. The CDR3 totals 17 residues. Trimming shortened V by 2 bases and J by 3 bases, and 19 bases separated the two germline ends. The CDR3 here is CASSESADSAKDTEAFF. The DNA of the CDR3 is TGTGCCAGCAGTGAATCGGCGGACAGCGCGAAGGACACTGAAGCTTTCTTT.

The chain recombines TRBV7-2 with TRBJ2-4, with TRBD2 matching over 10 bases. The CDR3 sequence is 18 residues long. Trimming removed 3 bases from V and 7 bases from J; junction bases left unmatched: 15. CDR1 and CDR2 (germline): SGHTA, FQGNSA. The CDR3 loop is CASSFYTRLAGVDNIQYF. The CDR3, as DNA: TGTGCCAGCAGCTTCTACACGCGGCTAGCGGGAGTCGATAACATTCAGTACTTC.

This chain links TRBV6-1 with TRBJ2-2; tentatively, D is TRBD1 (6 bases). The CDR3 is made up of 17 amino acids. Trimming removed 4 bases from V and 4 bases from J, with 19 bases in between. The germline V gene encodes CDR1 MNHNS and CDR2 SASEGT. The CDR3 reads CASSADPLLGGTGELFF. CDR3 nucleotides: TGTGCCAGCAGTGCCGACCCATTGCTAGGGGGCACCGGGGAGCTGTTTTTT.

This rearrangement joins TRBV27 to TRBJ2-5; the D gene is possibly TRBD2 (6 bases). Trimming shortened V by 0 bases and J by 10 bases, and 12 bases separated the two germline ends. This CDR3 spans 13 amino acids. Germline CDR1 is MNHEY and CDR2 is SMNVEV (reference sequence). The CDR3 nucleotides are TGTGCCAGCAGTTTATCGCGGAGGGCTGTCCAGTACTTC. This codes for CASSLSRRAVQYF.

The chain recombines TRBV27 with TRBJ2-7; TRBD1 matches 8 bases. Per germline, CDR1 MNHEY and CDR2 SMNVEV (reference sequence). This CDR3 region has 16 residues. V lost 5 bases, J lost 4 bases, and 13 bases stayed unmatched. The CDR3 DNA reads TGTGCCAGCAGTAGAGCCTCGACAGGGGTTAGGTACGAGCAGTACTTC. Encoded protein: CASSRASTGVRYEQYF.

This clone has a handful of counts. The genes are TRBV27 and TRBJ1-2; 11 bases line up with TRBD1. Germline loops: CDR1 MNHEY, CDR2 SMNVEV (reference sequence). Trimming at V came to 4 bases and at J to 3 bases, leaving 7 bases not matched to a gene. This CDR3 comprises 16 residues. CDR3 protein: CASSSPGTGGHYGYTF. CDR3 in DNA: TGTGCCAGCAGTTCCCCCGGGACAGGGGGTCACTATGGCTACACCTTC.

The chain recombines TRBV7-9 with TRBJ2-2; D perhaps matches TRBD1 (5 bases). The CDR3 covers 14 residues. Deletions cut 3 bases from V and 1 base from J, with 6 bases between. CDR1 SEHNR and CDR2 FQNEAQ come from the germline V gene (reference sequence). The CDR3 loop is CASSFRGNTGELFF. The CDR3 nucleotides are TGTGCCAGCAGCTTTAGGGGGAACACCGGGGAGCTGTTTTTT.

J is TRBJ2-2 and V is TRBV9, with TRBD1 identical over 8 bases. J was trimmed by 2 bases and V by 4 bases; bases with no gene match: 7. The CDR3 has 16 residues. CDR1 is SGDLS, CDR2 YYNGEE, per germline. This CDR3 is CASSSTTGANTGELFF. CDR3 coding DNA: TGTGCCAGCAGCTCAACGACAGGGGCAAACACCGGGGAGCTGTTTTTT.

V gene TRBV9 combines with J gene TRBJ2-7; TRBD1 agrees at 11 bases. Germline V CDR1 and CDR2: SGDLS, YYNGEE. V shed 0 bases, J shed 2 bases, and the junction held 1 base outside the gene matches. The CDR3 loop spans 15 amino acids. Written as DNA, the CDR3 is TGTGCCAGCAGCGTAGGGGGACAGGGGGCCTACGAGCAGTACTTC. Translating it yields CASSVGGQGAYEQYF.

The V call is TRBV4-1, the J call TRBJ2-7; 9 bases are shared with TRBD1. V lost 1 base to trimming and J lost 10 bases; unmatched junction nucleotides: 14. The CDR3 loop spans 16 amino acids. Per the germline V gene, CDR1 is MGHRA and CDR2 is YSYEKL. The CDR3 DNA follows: TGCGCCAGCAGCCAAGTGTCGGACAGGGGAAGTCGGGAACAGTACTTC. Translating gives CASSQVSDRGSREQYF.

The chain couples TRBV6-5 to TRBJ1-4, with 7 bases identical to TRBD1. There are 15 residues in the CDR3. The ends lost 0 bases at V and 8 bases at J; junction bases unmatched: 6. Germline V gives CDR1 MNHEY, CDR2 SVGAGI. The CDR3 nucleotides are TGTGCCAGCAGTTACTCATGGACAGGAGGGGAAAAACTGTTTTTT. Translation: CASSYSWTGGEKLFF.

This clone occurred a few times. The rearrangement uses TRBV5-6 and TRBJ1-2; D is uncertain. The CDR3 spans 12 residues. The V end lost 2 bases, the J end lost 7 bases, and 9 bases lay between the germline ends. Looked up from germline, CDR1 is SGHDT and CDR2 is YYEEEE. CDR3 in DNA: TGTGCCAGCAGCTTAGGAGGGTTTGGCTACACCTTC. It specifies CASSLGGFGYTF.

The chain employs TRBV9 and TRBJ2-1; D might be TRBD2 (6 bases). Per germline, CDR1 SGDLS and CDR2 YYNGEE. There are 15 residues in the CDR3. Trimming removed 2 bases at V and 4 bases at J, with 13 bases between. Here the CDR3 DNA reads TGTGCCAGCAGCGTTAGGGTGGGGGGATACAATGAGCAGTTCTTC. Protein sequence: CASSVRVGGYNEQFF.